These 23 T cell receptor beta chains share one sample of origin, sequenced in a study of cytotoxic CD8 clonotypes in ibrutinib-treated CLL. TCRdb's table, derived via immunoSEQ multiplex PCR, lists solely in-frame clones and lacks some. The sample lists around 91,000 clones, around 84% seen once, with less than 6.5% in the top ten. Sequenced here: PBMCs, sampled before ibrutinib treatment. Every receptor here comes from a human donor with chronic lymphocytic leukemia.

The chain carries TRBV27 and TRBJ1-2, with D possibly TRBD1 on 5 matching bases. Trimming cost V 4 bases and J 7 bases, with 16 bases left between them. The CDR3 length is 14 residues. The V gene's germline CDR1 is MNHEY and CDR2 SMNVEV (reference sequence). CDR3 coding DNA: TGTGCCAGCAGTTCGTGGGACTCCACGGGTGGCTACACCTTC. Translated, it gives CASSSWDSTGGYTF.

This chain uses TRBV29-1 with TRBJ1-1; possibly TRBD1 for D (6 bases). Trimming stripped 2 bases from V and 6 bases from J, with 16 bases between. The germline V gene encodes CDR1 SQVTM and CDR2 ANQGSEA. The CDR3 is 14 amino acids. Written as DNA, the CDR3 is TGCAGCGTTGAATTTGGCAGGGGCTCCCCTGAAGCTTTCTTT. This sequence encodes CSVEFGRGSPEAFF. Looking up the rest from reference TRBV29-1 and TRBJ1-1 gives the full variable domain: SAVISQKPSRDICQRGTSLTIQCQVDSQVTMMFWYRQQPGQSLTLIATANQGSEATYESGFVIDKFPISRPNLTFSTLTVSNMSPEDSSIYLCSVEFGRGSPEAFFGQGTRLTVV.

The gene calls are TRBV9 and TRBJ1-1; 9 nucleotides line up with TRBD1. The V gene's germline CDR1 is SGDLS and CDR2 YYNGEE. The CDR3 has 15 residues. V dropped 3 bases and J dropped 0; count of bases not matched to a gene: 3. CDR3 residues: CASSDGTGMNTEAFF. DNA for the CDR3: TGTGCCAGCAGCGACGGGACAGGGATGAACACTGAAGCTTTCTTT.

The chain links TRBV7-2 to TRBJ1-5, with D perhaps matching TRBD1 (5 bases). The CDR3 sequence is 15 residues long. Germline CDR1 is SGHTA and CDR2 is FQGNSA. Trimming pared 5 bases from V and 6 bases from J, leaving 17 bases between. The CDR3 reads CASSLSYRGIQPQHF. CDR3 nucleotide sequence: TGTGCCAGCAGCCTTAGCTATCGGGGCATTCAGCCCCAGCATTTT.

V usage is TRBV6-5 and J usage is TRBJ2-7; perhaps TRBD1 as D (6 bases). Germline assignment: CDR1 MNHEY and CDR2 SVGAGI. This CDR3 is built from 14 residues. V was pared by 5 bases and J by 7 bases, with 18 bases between. CDR3 region: CASSPPGTQGEQYF. For the CDR3, the DNA is TGTGCCAGCAGTCCGCCCGGGACCCAGGGGGAGCAGTACTTC.

The CDR3 bases are TGCAGCGTTCAATCCGAGAGATGGTGGGAGACCCAGTACTTC. Translated, it gives CSVQSERWWETQYF. V is TRBV29-1 and J is TRBJ2-5; D unclear. Germline loops: CDR1 SQVTM, CDR2 ANQGSEA. Trimming took 5 bases from V and 5 from J, leaving 18 bases between them. CDR3 length: 14 residues.

The V call is TRBV29-1, the J call TRBJ2-5, with 7 bases identical to TRBD1. The CDR3 loop spans 13 amino acids. Germline CDR1 is SQVTM and CDR2 is ANQGSEA. V shed 3 bases and J 5 bases; nucleotides not matched to a gene: 6. The CDR3 reads CSVERQGWETQYF. CDR3 sequence (DNA): TGCAGCGTTGAGCGACAGGGTTGGGAGACCCAGTACTTC.

This clone was seen only a few times. The V gene is TRBV6-5, the J gene TRBJ1-1; D call uncertain. This CDR3 is built from 11 residues. V dropped 5 bases and J dropped 3 bases, with 4 bases sitting between them. Per germline, CDR1 MNHEY and CDR2 SVGAGI. CDR3 nucleotide sequence: TGTGCCAGCAGTACCCACACTGAAGCTTTCTTT. Amino acids: CASSTHTEAFF.

The rearrangement uses TRBV2 and TRBJ2-2; no clear D. Between the trimmed V and J ends, which lost 6 bases and 6 bases, there was a span of 5 bases. The CDR3 is 11 amino acids. The germline V gene encodes CDR1 SNHLY and CDR2 FYNNEI. The CDR3 coding sequence is TGTGCCAGCAGGGGCCCCGGGGAGCTGTTTTTT. This codes for CASRGPGELFF. Looking up the rest from reference TRBV2 and TRBJ2-2 gives the full variable domain: EPEVTQTPSHQVTQMGQEVILRCVPISNHLYFYWYRQILGQKVEFLVSFYNNEISEKSEIFDDQFSVERPDGSNFTLKIRSTKLEDSAMYFCASRGPGELFFGEGSRLTVL.

This clone was seen a handful of times. The chain combines TRBV4-1 with TRBJ2-3, with D perhaps assigned TRBD1 or TRBD2 (5 bases each). The CDR3 loop spans 16 amino acids. V was cut by 3 bases and J by 0 bases, with 13 bases left in between. CDR1 and CDR2 (germline): MGHRA, YSYEKL. The CDR3, as DNA: TGCGCCAGCAGCCAGGGGACGGTACCTAGCACAGATACGCAGTATTTT. Translated, it gives CASSQGTVPSTDTQYF.

This clone was observed once. The chain carries TRBV15 and TRBJ2-3; D is possibly TRBD1 (7 bases). Germline V gene sequence: CDR1 LNHNV, CDR2 YYDKDF (reference sequence). This CDR3 is built from 16 residues. Between the trimmed V and J ends, which lost 7 bases and 1 base, there was a span of 18 bases. The CDR3 nucleotides read TGTGCCACCAACAGCATCAGGGGGGAGGGCACAGATACGCAGTATTTT. It encodes CATNSIRGEGTDTQYF.

The chain uses TRBV10-2 and TRBJ2-5; a possible D gene is TRBD1 (5 bases). This CDR3 has 15 amino acids. Germline assignment: CDR1 WSHSY and CDR2 SAAADI. V shed 4 bases and J shed 1 base, with 13 bases lying between them. The chain's CDR3 is CASSGIVDIQETQYF. CDR3 sequence (DNA): TGCGCCAGCAGTGGAATCGTGGACATCCAAGAGACCCAGTACTTC.

The chain carries TRBV28 and TRBJ2-5; 8 bases are a match to TRBD2. Trimming at V came to 5 bases and at J to 4 bases, leaving 12 bases not matched to a gene. Germline loops: CDR1 MDHEN, CDR2 SYDVKM. CDR3 length equals 16 residues. In DNA, the CDR3 is TGTGCCAGCAGTCCGGGGGGGAGGACGAAAACAGAGACCCAGTACTTC. This encodes CASSPGGRTKTETQYF.

A few counts support this clone. The chain uses TRBV29-1 and TRBJ2-5; D call uncertain. V lost 0 bases and J 7 bases, leaving 9 bases between the germline ends. This CDR3 contains 12 residues. CDR1 is SQVTM, CDR2 ANQGSEA, per germline. CDR3 residues: CSVEDRVRTQYF. Written as DNA, the CDR3 is TGCAGCGTTGAAGATCGGGTGCGGACCCAGTACTTC. The complete variable domain, with remaining parts taken from reference TRBV29-1 and TRBJ2-5, reads SAVISQKPSRDICQRGTSLTIQCQVDSQVTMMFWYRQQPGQSLTLIATANQGSEATYESGFVIDKFPISRPNLTFSTLTVSNMSPEDSSIYLCSVEDRVRTQYFGPGTRLLVL.

The chain carries TRBV30 and TRBJ2-3; 10 bases map to TRBD2. With 5 bases clipped from V and 0 bases from J, the junction kept 11 bases outside the gene matches. Germline CDR1 GTSNPN, CDR2 SVGIG (reference sequence). This CDR3 has 17 amino acids. CDR3 region: CAWDTAGGILSTDTQYF. The CDR3 DNA reads TGTGCCTGGGACACAGCGGGAGGGATCCTAAGCACAGATACGCAGTATTTT.

The chain has TRBV5-1 and TRBJ2-7; perhaps TRBD2 as D (7 bases). This CDR3 is built from 16 residues. The germline V and J ends were trimmed by 1 base and 2 bases, with 16 bases remaining between them. The germline V gene has CDR1 SGHRS and CDR2 YFSETQ. The CDR3: CASSLSPRGATYEQYF. The CDR3 DNA reads as TGCGCCAGCAGCTTGTCGCCCCGGGGGGCCACCTACGAGCAGTACTTC.

The genes are TRBV5-1 and TRBJ1-1; D is ambiguous. Germline-derived CDR1 and CDR2 are SGHRS and YFSETQ. Trimming took 7 bases from V and 4 from J, leaving 20 bases between them. The CDR3 length is 15 residues. The CDR3 reads CASLKDPGWATEAFF. For the CDR3, the DNA is TGCGCCAGCCTCAAAGACCCGGGTTGGGCCACTGAAGCTTTCTTT.

This clone was found a few times. This rearrangement joins TRBV5-6 to TRBJ2-7; the match to TRBD2 covers 7 bases. CDR3 length equals 14 residues. With 4 bases clipped from V and 3 bases from J, the junction kept 7 bases outside the gene matches. Germline V gene sequence: CDR1 SGHDT, CDR2 YYEEEE. This chain's CDR3 is CASSPGGIRYEQYF. The CDR3 bases are TGTGCCAGCAGCCCCGGGGGGATCCGCTACGAGCAGTACTTC.

The V gene is TRBV9, the J gene TRBJ2-3; 11 nucleotides align to TRBD2. The V gene end was trimmed by 3 bases and the J gene end by 4 bases; junction bases not matched to a gene: 7. The germline CDR1 and CDR2 sequences are SGDLS and YYNGEE. The CDR3 runs 16 residues. CDR3 sequence (DNA): TGTGCCAGCAGCGGGTTAGCGGGAGGGCCGCCAGATACGCAGTATTTT. Protein: CASSGLAGGPPDTQYF. Full variable domain (missing parts from reference TRBV9 and TRBJ2-3): DSGVTQTPKHLITATGQRVTLRCSPRSGDLSVYWYQQSLDQGLQFLIQYYNGEERAKGNILERFSAQQFPDLHSELNLSSLELGDSALYFCASSGLAGGPPDTQYFGPGTRLTVL.

The V call is TRBV27, the J call TRBJ2-6; perhaps TRBD2 as D (6 bases). CDR1 and CDR2 from the germline V gene are MNHEY and SMNVEV (reference sequence). CDR3 size: 15 residues. Trimming removed 4 bases from V and 0 bases from J, with 7 bases in between. Here the CDR3 reads CASSWTNSGANVLTF. CDR3 coding DNA: TGTGCCAGCAGTTGGACTAACTCTGGGGCCAACGTCCTGACTTTC.

This rearrangement joins TRBV29-1 to TRBJ2-1, with 13 positions matching TRBD2. The CDR3 runs to 17 residues. CDR1 is SQVTM, CDR2 ANQGSEA, per germline. Germline trimming cut 1 base from V and 10 bases from J; bases unmatched to any gene: 13. CDR3 sequence: CSVEGVVGLAGVREQFF. CDR3 nucleotides: TGCAGCGTTGAAGGGGTGGTAGGACTAGCGGGAGTACGGGAGCAGTTCTTC.

The V gene is TRBV2, the J gene TRBJ1-3, with 7 bases fitting TRBD1. V gave up 1 base and J gave up 3 bases; unmatched junction bases: 3. The CDR3 totals 15 residues. CDR1 and CDR2 from the germline V gene are SNHLY and FYNNEI. CDR3 in DNA: TGTGCCAGCAGTGAAGAAGGGACAGTTGGAAACACCATATATTTT. This gives the protein CASSEEGTVGNTIYF. Complete variable domain (other parts from reference TRBV2 and TRBJ1-3): EPEVTQTPSHQVTQMGQEVILRCVPISNHLYFYWYRQILGQKVEFLVSFYNNEISEKSEIFDDQFSVERPDGSNFTLKIRSTKLEDSAMYFCASSEEGTVGNTIYFGEGSWLTVV.

The chain uses TRBV28 and TRBJ1-3, with TRBD1 matching 7 bases. CDR3 length equals 14 residues. Germline V gene sequence: CDR1 MDHEN, CDR2 SYDVKM. Trimming cost V 5 bases and J 7 bases; bases outside gene matches: 8. The CDR3 is CASSLQGKRNTIYF. CDR3 bases: TGTGCCAGCAGTCTACAGGGGAAGCGTAACACCATATATTTT.